Following are 26 T cell receptor beta chains from one sample sequenced in a study of control samples from healthy donors and cancer patients. The method was immunoSEQ multiplex PCR; TCRdb's version includes in-frame clones alone and lacks a portion of them. The sample contains 150,000 to 200,000 clones, around 90% of which appear only once. Specimen: blood. These receptors all stem from a man aged 30 to 39 in good health.

The chain is built from TRBV30 and TRBJ2-1, with D possibly being TRBD2 (5 bases). The CDR3 loop spans 16 amino acids. V was cut by 4 bases and J by 10 bases, with 26 bases left in between. Germline assignment: CDR1 GTSNPN and CDR2 SVGIG (reference sequence). The CDR3 region has the DNA TGTGCCTGGACTGCTCCCGGACTGTTACCCGTCCGGGAGCAGTTCTTC. Residues: CAWTAPGLLPVREQFF.

This clone was observed once. The chain employs TRBV7-9 and TRBJ1-5; D perhaps matches TRBD1 (5 bases). Germline assignment: CDR1 SEHNR and CDR2 FQNEAQ (reference sequence). The CDR3 covers 13 residues. Trimming stripped 5 bases from V and 7 bases from J, with 12 bases between. CDR3 coding DNA: TGTGCCAGCAGCCCACTGACAGAACAGCCCCAGCATTTT. This gives the protein CASSPLTEQPQHF.

The V call is TRBV4-3, the J call TRBJ2-2, with 11 bases that match TRBD2. The length of the CDR3 is 18 residues. J gave up 3 bases and V 0 bases, and 6 bases lay outside the gene matches. From germline, CDR1 is LGHNA and CDR2 YSLEER. The CDR3 DNA reads TGCGCCAGCAGCCAAGATCTTTTAGCGGGAGGGTACACCGGGGAGCTGTTTTTT. It specifies CASSQDLLAGGYTGELFF.

There are many counts of this clone. The chain joins TRBV7-9 to TRBJ2-1, with D uncertain. Per germline, CDR1 SEHNR and CDR2 FQNEAQ (reference sequence). The V gene lost 1 base and the J gene lost 7 bases, with 2 bases spanning the gap. CDR3 length: 11 amino acids. The CDR3 region has the DNA TGTGCCAGCAGCTTAGATAATGAGCAGTTCTTC. This codes for CASSLDNEQFF.

The chain uses TRBV4-1 and TRBJ1-2; tentative D call: TRBD1 (5 bases). The germline V gene has CDR1 MGHRA and CDR2 YSYEKL. The CDR3 length is 15 residues. The V gene lost 7 bases and the J gene lost 1 base, with 16 bases spanning the gap. In DNA, the CDR3 is TGCGCCAGCAACCACGGGGGGACGCATAACTATGGCTACACCTTC. Translated: CASNHGGTHNYGYTF.

The V gene is TRBV7-9, the J gene TRBJ1-4; 12 bases match TRBD1. The junction had 5 bases not matched to a gene; V was cut back by 8 bases and J by 7 bases. CDR3 length: 14 amino acids. Germline lookup yields CDR1 SEHNR and CDR2 FQNEAQ (reference sequence). This CDR3 is CASAGQGATEKLFF. The CDR3 DNA reads TGTGCCAGCGCGGGACAGGGGGCGACTGAAAAACTGTTTTTT.

The chain is built from TRBV2 and TRBJ1-5; D possibly corresponds to TRBD1 (5 bases). Deletions cut 5 bases from V and 4 bases from J, with 9 bases between. CDR1 and CDR2 (germline): SNHLY, FYNNEI. CDR3 length: 13 amino acids. The CDR3 sequence: CASSRGENQPQHF. The CDR3 bases are TGTGCCAGCAGTCGAGGGGAGAATCAGCCCCAGCATTTT.

This clone showed up just once. The chain joins TRBV4-3 to TRBJ2-1; 8 bases agree with TRBD2. V was clipped by 3 bases and J by 15 bases; unmatched bases: 10. The germline V gene encodes CDR1 LGHNA and CDR2 YSLEER. This CDR3 is 13 amino acids long. The CDR3 DNA reads TGCGCCAGCAGCCAGGCCGGGACTAGGTATCGGTTCTTC. Its protein is CASSQAGTRYRFF.

The chain joins TRBV6-6 to TRBJ2-3; the match to TRBD2 covers 8 bases. Germline V gives CDR1 MNHNY, CDR2 SVGAGI (reference sequence). The CDR3 sequence is 16 residues long. J was trimmed by 2 bases and V by 6 bases; bases with no gene match: 10. CDR3 loop: CASRQSGGLLTDTQYF. The CDR3 region has the DNA TGTGCCAGCAGACAAAGCGGGGGTCTTCTCACAGATACGCAGTATTTT.

The chain has TRBV28 and TRBJ1-1; D may be TRBD1 (6 bases). Trimming stripped 5 bases from V and 12 bases from J, with 16 bases between. This CDR3 is built from 12 residues. CDR1 and CDR2 (germline): MDHEN, SYDVKM. This CDR3 is CASSTSGGLTFF. In DNA, the CDR3 is TGTGCCAGCAGTACTTCCGGGGGCTTAACTTTCTTT.

This rearrangement joins TRBV5-4 to TRBJ2-1; possible D gene TRBD2, 5 bases. This CDR3 is 14 amino acids long. V lost 4 bases to trimming and J lost 2 bases, with 10 bases between them. The germline CDR1 and CDR2 sequences are SGHNT and YYREEE (reference sequence). CDR3 sequence reads: CASSPLATYNEQFF. CDR3 sequence (DNA): TGTGCCAGCAGCCCGTTAGCGACCTACAATGAGCAGTTCTTC.

CDR3 amino acids: CASSLSVGNEQFF. DNA for the CDR3: TGTGCCAGCAGCTTAAGTGTCGGGAATGAGCAGTTCTTC. The rearrangement links TRBV7-2 to TRBJ2-1; D not certain. The CDR3 is 13 amino acids. CDR1 and CDR2 from the germline V gene are SGHTA and FQGNSA. V lost 2 bases, J lost 7 bases, and 9 bases lay in between.

The genes are TRBV7-8 and TRBJ2-1; D may correspond to TRBD1 or TRBD2 (5 bases each). Between the trimmed V and J ends, which lost 6 bases and 8 bases, there was a span of 17 bases. The CDR3 sequence is 14 residues long. CDR1 SGHVS and CDR2 FQNEAQ come from the germline V gene. CDR3 amino acids: CASSPGTQADEQFF. DNA of the CDR3: TGTGCCAGCAGTCCCGGGACCCAAGCCGATGAGCAGTTCTTC.

The rearrangement links TRBV2 to TRBJ1-5, with no clear D. Trimming took off 3 bases at V and 3 bases at J, with 9 bases between the two ends. Per the germline V gene, CDR1 is SNHLY and CDR2 is FYNNEI. The CDR3 is 14 amino acids. The CDR3 is CASSDKRLNQPQHF. Here the CDR3 DNA reads TGTGCCAGCAGTGATAAACGGCTCAATCAGCCCCAGCATTTT.

This chain connects TRBV7-3 to TRBJ2-5, with D unclear. CDR1 and CDR2 (germline): SGHTA, FQGTGA. This CDR3 spans 14 amino acids. Trimming took off 6 bases at V and 1 base at J, with 12 bases between the two ends. CDR3 protein: CASSVIGPQETQYF. In nucleotides, the CDR3 is TGTGCCAGCAGTGTAATTGGACCCCAAGAGACCCAGTACTTC.

The CDR3 DNA reads as TGTGCCACCAGTGGGGCGGGGACAGGGGGCTCTCAGCCCCAGCATTTT. Amino acids: CATSGAGTGGSQPQHF. The rearrangement links TRBV24-1 to TRBJ1-5, with 12 bases fitting TRBD1. Germline-derived CDR1 and CDR2 are KGHDR and SFDVKD. CDR3 length equals 16 residues. Losses at the gene ends were 5 bases for V and 6 bases for J; bases not matched to a gene: 7.

The rearrangement joins TRBV11-2 to TRBJ1-4, with a weak D call TRBD1 (6 bases). The CDR3 runs 13 residues. In germline, CDR1 is SGHAT, CDR2 FQNNGV. V was clipped by 11 bases and J by 9 bases, with 19 bases between them. The CDR3 DNA is TGTGCCCGCGGGGGGGGGCCAATGAAAAAACTGTTTTTT. Its protein product is CARGGGPMKKLFF.

V and J are TRBV6-1 and TRBJ2-1, with D perhaps TRBD1 (6 bases). Germline V lookup: CDR1 MNHNS, CDR2 SASEGT. V was clipped by 6 bases and J by 5 bases, with 8 bases between them. The CDR3 has 12 residues. CDR3 DNA: TGTGCCAGCAGATCAGGGGACAATGAGCAGTTCTTC. The encoded protein is CASRSGDNEQFF.

V usage is TRBV5-4 and J usage is TRBJ1-2; tentative D call: TRBD1 (5 bases). The CDR3 is made up of 12 amino acids. With 5 bases removed from V and 8 bases from J, the gap between germline ends came to 13 bases. Per germline, CDR1 SGHNT and CDR2 YYREEE (reference sequence). This CDR3 reads CASSKNEGGYTF. The CDR3 DNA follows: TGTGCCAGCAGTAAGAACGAGGGGGGCTACACCTTC.

This chain uses TRBV11-2 with TRBJ2-3; D unclear. V was shortened by 1 base and J by 2 bases, with 4 bases between the two germline ends. CDR3 length: 13 amino acids. Per germline, CDR1 SGHAT and CDR2 FQNNGV. CDR3 sequence reads: CASSLAHTDTQYF. The DNA for the CDR3 is TGTGCCAGCAGCTTAGCGCACACAGATACGCAGTATTTT.

This chain joins TRBV19 and TRBJ1-2, with D hard to call. CDR3 length equals 15 residues. CDR1 is LNHDA and CDR2 is SQIVND in the germline V gene (reference sequence). Trimming cost V 8 bases and J 8 bases, with 24 bases left between them. CDR3 protein: CASADWTARGKGYTF. CDR3 DNA: TGTGCCAGTGCCGACTGGACCGCACGGGGAAAGGGCTACACCTTC.

J is TRBJ2-3 and V is TRBV18; tentative D call: TRBD2 (7 bases). V shed 3 bases and J shed 4 bases, with 20 bases lying between them. CDR1 is KGHSH and CDR2 is LQKENI in the germline V gene. This CDR3 spans 17 amino acids. This CDR3 is CASSPKGGSDVADTQYF. DNA of the CDR3: TGTGCCAGCTCACCCAAGGGGGGGAGCGACGTGGCAGATACGCAGTATTTT.

This chain joins TRBV18 and TRBJ1-4; weak D call: TRBD1 (6 bases). The CDR3 has 12 residues. Germline V gene lookup returns CDR1 KGHSH and CDR2 LQKENI. V dropped 0 bases and J dropped 16 bases, with 12 bases sitting between them. CDR3 DNA: TGTGCCAGCTCACCACCTCAAGGACAGAAGTTTTTT. It specifies CASSPPQGQKFF.

This sequence joins TRBV11-2 and TRBJ1-1; a weak D match, TRBD1 (5 bases). V was clipped by 0 bases and J by 4 bases, with 12 bases between them. Germline V lookup: CDR1 SGHAT, CDR2 FQNNGV. This CDR3 has 15 residues. The CDR3: CASSLEGRKSTEAFF. In DNA form, the CDR3 reads TGTGCCAGCAGCTTAGAGGGGCGGAAAAGCACTGAAGCTTTCTTT.

The rearrangement uses TRBV19 and TRBJ2-1; D is unresolved. V dropped 4 bases and J dropped 4 bases, with 5 bases sitting between them. Germline V lookup: CDR1 LNHDA, CDR2 SQIVND (reference sequence). The CDR3 sequence is 12 residues long. CDR3 coding DNA: TGTGCCAGTAGTAACCAGTACAATGAGCAGTTCTTC. Translating gives CASSNQYNEQFF.

This clone appeared once. V usage is TRBV27 and J usage is TRBJ2-3; TRBD2 agrees at 9 bases. Germline CDR1 and CDR2: MNHEY and SMNVEV (reference sequence). This CDR3 is 17 amino acids long. With 2 bases clipped from V and 1 base from J, the junction kept 7 bases outside the gene matches. The CDR3 nucleotides are TGTGCCAGCAGTTTACTTACCAGGACTAGCGGCACAGATACGCAGTATTTT. Protein product: CASSLLTRTSGTDTQYF.